This T cell receptor (beta chain) was documented in a study of blood T cell repertoires in COVID-19. About the study: There were acute and convalescent COVID-19 samples, and they came from the United States, Italy and Spain. PBMCs, B-cell-depleted T cells, or T cells provided the cDNA or gDNA that made up the material.

CDR3 length: 11 residues. The junction had 5 bases not matched to a gene; V was cut back by 7 bases and J by 9 bases. From germline, CDR1 is LGHDT and CDR2 YNNKEL (reference sequence). In the source study's methods: Amplification with reference gene primers provided the estimates of nucleated cell counts. Clones were sequenced by immunoSEQ multiplex PCR, and TCRdb holds only the in-frame ones, with some missing. The V and J calls and the clone size are those of that table, but D and trimming were determined from the DNA. This sample has some 140,000 clones, with about 86% found just once. This clone has a handful of counts.

The sequencing sample was made of peripheral blood. This TCR was recovered from a woman aged 80 or over with acute or convalescent COVID-19. The chain has TRBV3-1 (or the pseudogene TRBV3-2) and TRBJ2-5, with 7 bases lining up with TRBD1. CDR3 loop: CASTKGAAQYF. For the CDR3, the DNA is TGTGCCAGCACCAAGGGGGCGGCCCAGTACTTC.